The clone carrying this T cell receptor (beta chain) has just a few counts. This sample is part of a study of T cell repertoires in cytomegalovirus infection. As for the study in general: An indication of both CMV infection and matching HLA type came from public TCR beta signatures.

TCRdb reprocessed the reads with MiXCR, giving one entry per CDR3 protein. The repertoire holds roughly 250,000 distinct CDR3 sequences, with roughly 22% as singletons. Trimming at V came to 3 bases and at J to 3 bases, leaving 8 bases not matched to a gene. This CDR3 contains 16 residues. Germline CDR1 is MNHEY and CDR2 is SMNVEV (reference sequence). The receptor's source is a human donor in good health (CMV status not recorded). Some clones in this sample may be carry-over from other donors' samples. J is TRBJ2-7 and V is TRBV27, with 10 positions matching TRBD2. The material sequenced was CD8+ T cells from PBMCs. The CDR3 DNA is TGTGCCAGCAGTTTCAGCGGGGGGGCCGAGAGCTACGAGCAGTACTTC. Translated, it gives CASSFSGGAESYEQYF.